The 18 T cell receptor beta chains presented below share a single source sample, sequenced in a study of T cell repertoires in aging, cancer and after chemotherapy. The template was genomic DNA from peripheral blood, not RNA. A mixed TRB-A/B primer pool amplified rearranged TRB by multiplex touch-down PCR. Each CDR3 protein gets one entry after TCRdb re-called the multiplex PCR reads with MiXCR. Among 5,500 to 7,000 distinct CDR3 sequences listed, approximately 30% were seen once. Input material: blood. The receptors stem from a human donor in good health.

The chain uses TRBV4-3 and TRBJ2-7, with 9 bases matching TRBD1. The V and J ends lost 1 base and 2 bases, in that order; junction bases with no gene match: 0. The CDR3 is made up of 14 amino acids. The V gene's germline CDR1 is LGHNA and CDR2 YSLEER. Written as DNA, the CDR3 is TGCGCCAGCAGCCAAGGGGACAGGGCCTACGAGCAGTACTTC. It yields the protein CASSQGDRAYEQYF.

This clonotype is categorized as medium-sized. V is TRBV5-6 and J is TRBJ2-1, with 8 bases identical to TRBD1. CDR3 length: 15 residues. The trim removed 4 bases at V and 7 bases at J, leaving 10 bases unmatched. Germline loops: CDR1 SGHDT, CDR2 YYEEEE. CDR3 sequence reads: CASSQGQGPLNEQFF. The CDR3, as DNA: TGTGCCAGCAGCCAAGGACAGGGACCGTTAAATGAGCAGTTCTTC.

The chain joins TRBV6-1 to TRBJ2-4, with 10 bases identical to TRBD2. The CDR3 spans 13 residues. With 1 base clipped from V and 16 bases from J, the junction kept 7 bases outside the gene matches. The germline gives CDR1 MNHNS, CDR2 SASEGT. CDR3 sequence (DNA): TGTGCCAGCAGTGAAGGGACTAGCGGCCAGGTATACTTC. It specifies CASSEGTSGQVYF.

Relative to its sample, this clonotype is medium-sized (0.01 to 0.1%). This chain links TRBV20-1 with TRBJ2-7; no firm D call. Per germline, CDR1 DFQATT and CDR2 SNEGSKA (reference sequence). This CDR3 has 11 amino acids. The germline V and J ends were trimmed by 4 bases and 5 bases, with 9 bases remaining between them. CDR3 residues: CSATVEDEQYF. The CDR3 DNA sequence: TGCAGTGCTACCGTAGAAGACGAGCAGTACTTC.

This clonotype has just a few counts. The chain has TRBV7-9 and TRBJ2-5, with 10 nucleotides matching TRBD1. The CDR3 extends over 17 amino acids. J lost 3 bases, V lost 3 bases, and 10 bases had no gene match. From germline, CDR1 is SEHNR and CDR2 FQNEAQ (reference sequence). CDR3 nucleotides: TGTGCCAGCAGCTTTTCCTCCGGGACAGGGGAAGAAGAGACCCAGTACTTC. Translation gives CASSFSSGTGEEETQYF.

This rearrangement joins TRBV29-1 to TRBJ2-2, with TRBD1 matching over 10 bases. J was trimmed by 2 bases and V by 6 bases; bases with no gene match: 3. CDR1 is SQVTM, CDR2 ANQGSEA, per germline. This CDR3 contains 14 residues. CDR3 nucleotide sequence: TGCAGCGTAGGGACAGGGGCTAACACCGGGGAGCTGTTTTTT. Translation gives CSVGTGANTGELFF.

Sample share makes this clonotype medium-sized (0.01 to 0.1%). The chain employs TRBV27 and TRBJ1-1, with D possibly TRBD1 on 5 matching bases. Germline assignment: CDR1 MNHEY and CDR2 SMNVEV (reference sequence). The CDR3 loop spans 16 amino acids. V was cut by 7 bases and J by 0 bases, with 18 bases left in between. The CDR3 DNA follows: TGTGCCAGCACCCGCCGAGAGGGGATTATGAACACTGAAGCTTTCTTT. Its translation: CASTRREGIMNTEAFF.

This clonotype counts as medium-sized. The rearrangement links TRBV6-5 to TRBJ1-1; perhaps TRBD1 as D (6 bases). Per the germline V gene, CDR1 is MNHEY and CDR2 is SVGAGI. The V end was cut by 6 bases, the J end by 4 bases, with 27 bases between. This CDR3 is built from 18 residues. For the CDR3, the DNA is TGTGCCAGCAGAAGGGGACATCGGAGGCAGTCGGGCCCCACTGAAGCTTTCTTT. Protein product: CASRRGHRRQSGPTEAFF.

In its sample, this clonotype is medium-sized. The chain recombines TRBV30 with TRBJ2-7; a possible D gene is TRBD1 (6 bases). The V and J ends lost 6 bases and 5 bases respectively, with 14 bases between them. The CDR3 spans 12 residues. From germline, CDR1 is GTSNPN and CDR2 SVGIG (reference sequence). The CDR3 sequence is CACFQGRNEQYF. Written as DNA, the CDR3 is TGTGCCTGCTTCCAGGGGCGGAACGAGCAGTACTTC.

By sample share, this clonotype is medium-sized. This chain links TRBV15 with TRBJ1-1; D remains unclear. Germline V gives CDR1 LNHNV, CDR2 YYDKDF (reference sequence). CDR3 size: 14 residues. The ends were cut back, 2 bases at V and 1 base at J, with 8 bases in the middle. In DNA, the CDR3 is TGTGCCACCAGCAGATGGGAGCGGAACACTGAAGCTTTCTTT. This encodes CATSRWERNTEAFF. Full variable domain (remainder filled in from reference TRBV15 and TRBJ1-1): DAMVIQNPRYQVTQFGKPVTLSCSQTLNHNVMYWYQQKSSQAPKLLFHYYDKDFNNEADTPDNFQSRRPNTSFCFLDIRSPGLGDTAMYLCATSRWERNTEAFFGQGTRLTVV.

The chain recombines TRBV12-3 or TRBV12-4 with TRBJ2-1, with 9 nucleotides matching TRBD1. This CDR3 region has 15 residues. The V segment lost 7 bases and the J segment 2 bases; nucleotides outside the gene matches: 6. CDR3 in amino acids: CASIPRTGAYNEQFF. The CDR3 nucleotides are TGTGCCAGCATTCCCCGGACAGGGGCCTACAATGAGCAGTTCTTC.

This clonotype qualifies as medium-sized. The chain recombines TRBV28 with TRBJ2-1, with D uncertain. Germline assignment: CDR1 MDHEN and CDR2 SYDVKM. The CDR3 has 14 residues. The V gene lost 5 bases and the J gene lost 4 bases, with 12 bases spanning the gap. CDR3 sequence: CASSDTAFYNEQFF. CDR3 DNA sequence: TGTGCCAGCAGTGATACGGCTTTTTACAATGAGCAGTTCTTC.

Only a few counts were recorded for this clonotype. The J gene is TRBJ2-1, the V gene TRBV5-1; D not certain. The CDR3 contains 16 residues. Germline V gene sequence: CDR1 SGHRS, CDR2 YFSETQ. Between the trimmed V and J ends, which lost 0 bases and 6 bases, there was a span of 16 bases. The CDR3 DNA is TGCGCCAGCAGCTTGGCCCCCGGGTCGATCCTCAATGAGCAGTTCTTC. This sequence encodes CASSLAPGSILNEQFF.

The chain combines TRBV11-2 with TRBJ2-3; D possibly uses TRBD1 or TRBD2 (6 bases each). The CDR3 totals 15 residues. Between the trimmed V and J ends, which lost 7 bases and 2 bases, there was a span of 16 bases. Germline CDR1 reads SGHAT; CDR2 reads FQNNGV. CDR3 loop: CASNFRGRPTDTQYF. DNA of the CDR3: TGTGCCAGCAACTTTCGGGGGCGCCCCACAGATACGCAGTATTTT. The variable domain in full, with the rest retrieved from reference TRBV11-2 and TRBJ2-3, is EAGVAQSPRYKIIEKRQSVAFWCNPISGHATLYWYQQILGQGPKLLIQFQNNGVVDDSQLPKDRFSAERLKGVDSTLKIQPAKLEDSAVYLCASNFRGRPTDTQYFGPGTRLTVL.

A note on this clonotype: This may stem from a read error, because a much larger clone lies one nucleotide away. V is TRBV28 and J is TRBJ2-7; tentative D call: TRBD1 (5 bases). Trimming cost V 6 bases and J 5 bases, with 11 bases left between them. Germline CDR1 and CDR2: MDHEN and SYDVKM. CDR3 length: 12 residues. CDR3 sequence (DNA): TGTGCCAGCAGGCAGGGAACCCACGAGCAGTACTTC. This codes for CASRQGTHEQYF.

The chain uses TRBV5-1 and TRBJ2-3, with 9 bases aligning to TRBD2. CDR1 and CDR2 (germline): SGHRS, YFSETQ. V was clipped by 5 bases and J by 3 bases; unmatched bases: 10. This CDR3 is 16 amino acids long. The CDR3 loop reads CASSPLTSGATDTQYF. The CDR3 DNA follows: TGCGCCAGCAGTCCTTTGACTAGCGGAGCTACAGATACGCAGTATTTT.

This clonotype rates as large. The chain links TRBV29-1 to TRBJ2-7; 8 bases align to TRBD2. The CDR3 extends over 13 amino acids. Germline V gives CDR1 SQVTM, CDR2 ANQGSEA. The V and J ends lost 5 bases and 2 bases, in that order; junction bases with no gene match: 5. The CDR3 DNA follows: TGCAGCGTTAGCGGGAGACAGACCTACGAGCAGTACTTC. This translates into CSVSGRQTYEQYF.

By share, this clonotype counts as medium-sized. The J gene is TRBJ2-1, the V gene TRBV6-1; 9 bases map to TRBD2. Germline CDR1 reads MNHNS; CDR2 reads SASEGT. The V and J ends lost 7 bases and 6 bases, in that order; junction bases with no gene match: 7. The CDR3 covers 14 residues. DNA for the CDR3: TGTGCCAGCACCCCGGGGACTAGCCCCAATGAGCAGTTCTTC. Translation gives CASTPGTSPNEQFF.